Following are 27 T cell receptor beta chains from one sample sequenced in a study of blood T cell repertoires in COVID-19. Sequenced by immunoSEQ multiplex PCR; TCRdb stores in-frame clones only, minus some. The repertoire holds approximately 15,000 clones, with over 75% as singletons. The sequenced sample consisted of peripheral blood. These receptors originate from a woman between 65 and 79 years old with active COVID-19.

V usage is TRBV4-1 and J usage is TRBJ1-1; a possible D gene is TRBD1 (6 bases). The V and J ends lost 1 base and 4 bases respectively, with 13 bases between them. CDR3 size: 15 residues. Germline assignment: CDR1 MGHRA and CDR2 YSYEKL. The CDR3: CASSQVGSGATEAFF. The DNA of the CDR3 is TGCGCCAGCAGCCAAGTCGGTTCAGGGGCCACTGAAGCTTTCTTT.

This clone showed up just a few times. The chain carries TRBV9 and TRBJ2-7, with D possibly matching TRBD2 (5 bases). This CDR3 is built from 14 residues. The V and J ends lost 4 bases and 6 bases respectively, with 17 bases between them. From germline, CDR1 is SGDLS and CDR2 YYNGEE. CDR3 nucleotide sequence: TGTGCCAGCAGCCTTCAACCGGGGTCTTTCGAGCAGTACTTC. It codes for CASSLQPGSFEQYF.

The J gene is TRBJ1-2, the V gene TRBV10-3; D is uncertain. Germline V gives CDR1 ENHRY, CDR2 SYGVKD. V lost 3 bases to trimming and J lost 8 bases, with 10 bases between them. The CDR3 loop spans 12 amino acids. CDR3 sequence reads: CAISDPREGYTF. The CDR3 bases are TGTGCCATCAGTGACCCTCGCGAAGGCTACACCTTC.

This clone was recorded a few times. This chain uses TRBV20-1 with TRBJ2-3; unclear D gene. The CDR3 covers 15 residues. Trimming took 3 bases from V and 1 from J, leaving 14 bases between them. The germline V gene has CDR1 DFQATT and CDR2 SNEGSKA (reference sequence). CDR3 in DNA: TGCAGTGCTAGTGCGGAGTTCTACCGCACAGATACGCAGTATTTT. Translation gives CSASAEFYRTDTQYF.

In this sample, this clone turned up a few times. CDR3 sequence: CASSLKTGAKNIQYF. In DNA, the CDR3 is TGTGCCAGCAGTTTAAAGACCGGGGCCAAAAACATTCAGTACTTC. The chain employs TRBV7-9 and TRBJ2-4; no clear D gene. This CDR3 has 15 amino acids. Germline V gives CDR1 SEHNR, CDR2 FQNEAQ (reference sequence). V lost 6 bases to trimming and J lost 1 base, with 13 bases between them.

The chain links TRBV14 to TRBJ2-3; TRBD2 might be the D (6 bases). CDR3 size: 15 residues. The V and J ends lost 5 bases and 4 bases respectively, with 16 bases between them. Germline V gene sequence: CDR1 SGHDN, CDR2 FVKESK. The CDR3 bases are TGTGCCAGCAGCTATTTCCGGACGGGGGCAGATACGCAGTATTTT. Translation gives CASSYFRTGADTQYF.

The rearrangement joins TRBV10-3 to TRBJ2-3; D unresolved. The germline V gene encodes CDR1 ENHRY and CDR2 SYGVKD. The CDR3 runs 13 residues. The ends were cut back, 3 bases at V and 4 bases at J, with 8 bases in the middle. Here the CDR3 reads CAISDVESDTQYF. The CDR3 DNA reads TGTGCCATCAGTGATGTAGAATCAGATACGCAGTATTTT.

The rearrangement uses TRBV4-3 and TRBJ2-4; D gene unclear. The CDR3 is 15 amino acids. V lost 1 base and J lost 0, with 7 bases in between. Germline CDR1 reads LGHNA; CDR2 reads YSLEER. Here the CDR3 reads CASSQAPIAKNIQYF. The CDR3 DNA is TGCGCCAGCAGCCAAGCCCCAATAGCCAAAAACATTCAGTACTTC.

Only one count was recorded for this clone. The chain employs TRBV5-1 and TRBJ1-2; D perhaps matches TRBD1 (6 bases). CDR1 and CDR2 from the germline V gene are SGHRS and YFSETQ. V lost 4 bases and J 6 bases, leaving 19 bases between the germline ends. This CDR3 comprises 15 residues. The CDR3 region has the DNA TGCGCCAGCAGCCCGGGACACCGGGACATTCATGGCTACACCTTC. The encoded protein is CASSPGHRDIHGYTF.

The chain recombines TRBV7-8 with TRBJ2-5; TRBD2 aligns across 9 bases. This CDR3 comprises 20 residues. The germline V gene encodes CDR1 SGHVS and CDR2 FQNEAQ. Unmatched junction bases numbered 19, after V lost 1 base and J lost 4 bases. CDR3 nucleotides: TGTGCCAGCAGCTTAGATGTCCTAGGGGGGTTAGCGGGAGAACCAGAGACCCAGTACTTC. It translates to CASSLDVLGGLAGEPETQYF.

This chain joins TRBV4-1 and TRBJ2-4; no firm D call. Germline V gene sequence: CDR1 MGHRA, CDR2 YSYEKL. The length of the CDR3 is 12 residues. Trimming removed 3 bases from V and 7 bases from J, with 7 bases in between. CDR3 sequence: CASSHDGNIQYF. The CDR3 coding sequence is TGCGCCAGCAGCCATGACGGGAACATTCAGTACTTC.

V gene TRBV6-5 combines with J gene TRBJ2-7; perhaps TRBD1 as D (5 bases). The CDR3 extends over 14 amino acids. Between the trimmed V and J ends, which lost 7 bases and 7 bases, there was a span of 20 bases. The germline gives CDR1 MNHEY, CDR2 SVGAGI. The CDR3 sequence: CASNPTDNLREQYF. The DNA of the CDR3 is TGTGCCAGCAACCCGACAGATAATCTACGAGAGCAGTACTTC.

The chain carries TRBV6-5 and TRBJ2-7; 7 nucleotides agree with TRBD1. Germline lookup yields CDR1 MNHEY and CDR2 SVGAGI. V shed 0 bases and J 2 bases; nucleotides not matched to a gene: 4. The CDR3 totals 15 residues. In DNA, the CDR3 is TGTGCCAGCAGTTACTCCGGGACAGATACCTACGAGCAGTACTTC. This gives the protein CASSYSGTDTYEQYF.

V and J are TRBV7-8 and TRBJ2-6; tentative D call: TRBD1 (5 bases). Germline CDR1 reads SGHVS; CDR2 reads FQNEAQ. Trimming stripped 3 bases from V and 4 bases from J, with 16 bases between. This CDR3 is 17 amino acids long. The CDR3 DNA is TGTGCCAGCAGCTTCCTGAACAGGCCGGCCGGGGCCAACGTCCTGACTTTC. Translating it yields CASSFLNRPAGANVLTF.

This chain connects TRBV5-8 to TRBJ1-4; 7 bases fit TRBD1. Germline values: CDR1 SGHTS, CDR2 YDEGEE. J lost 12 bases, V lost 4 bases, and 15 bases had no gene match. The CDR3 extends over 15 amino acids. CDR3 coding DNA: TGTGCCAGCAGCCCGCCCTACAGGGGCCCCGAAGAACTGTTTTTT. Its translation is CASSPPYRGPEELFF.

The CDR3 here is CASSRGPWSVLNSPLHF. In DNA, the CDR3 is TGTGCCAGCAGCAGAGGCCCCTGGTCAGTTCTTAATTCACCCCTCCACTTT. The chain uses TRBV21-1 and TRBJ1-6. TRBV21-1 is a known pseudogene. This CDR3 spans 17 amino acids.

CDR3 region: CASSPFSLQGGETQYF. The DNA for the CDR3 is TGTGCCAGCTCACCATTCTCGTTACAGGGTGGGGAGACCCAGTACTTC. The rearrangement uses TRBV18 and TRBJ2-5; D is possibly TRBD1 (6 bases). The CDR3 spans 16 residues. Germline CDR1 and CDR2: KGHSH and LQKENI. The germline V and J ends were trimmed by 2 bases and 5 bases, with 18 bases remaining between them.

The chain carries TRBV6-1 and TRBJ2-7, with 7 bases lining up with TRBD1. In germline, CDR1 is MNHNS, CDR2 SASEGT. This CDR3 spans 13 amino acids. V dropped 1 base and J dropped 6; count of bases not matched to a gene: 3. The CDR3 reads CASSEERGREQYF. The CDR3 nucleotides are TGTGCCAGCAGTGAAGAGAGGGGGCGCGAGCAGTACTTC.

The rearrangement uses TRBV7-2 and TRBJ2-7; 8 nucleotides match TRBD2. Germline CDR1 is SGHTA and CDR2 is FQGNSA. Unmatched junction bases numbered 3, after V lost 5 bases and J lost 0 bases. This CDR3 has 14 amino acids. CDR3 sequence (DNA): TGTGCCAGCAGCGCTAGCGGGTCCTCCTACGAGCAGTACTTC. It encodes CASSASGSSYEQYF. Drawing the rest from reference TRBV7-2 and TRBJ2-7, the complete variable domain is GAGVSQSPSNKVTEKGKDVELRCDPISGHTALYWYRQSLGQGLEFLIYFQGNSAPDKSGLPSDRFSAERTGGSVSTLTIQRTQQEDSAVYLCASSASGSSYEQYFGPGTRLTVT.

This chain links TRBV6-4 with TRBJ1-4; 10 bases map to TRBD1. CDR3 length: 13 amino acids. With 4 bases clipped from V and 10 bases from J, the junction kept 3 bases outside the gene matches. CDR1 is MRHNA and CDR2 is SNTAGT in the germline V gene. CDR3 residues: CASSAGQGGKLFF. The CDR3 DNA follows: TGTGCCAGCAGTGCCGGACAGGGGGGAAAACTGTTTTTT.

This sequence joins TRBV9 and TRBJ2-1, with D unresolved. CDR3 length: 11 amino acids. Trimming removed 3 bases from V and 11 bases from J, with 9 bases in between. Germline V gene data show CDR1 as SGDLS and CDR2 as YYNGEE. CDR3 nucleotide sequence: TGTGCCAGCAGCGGTTTATCTCAGCAGTTCTTC. Protein sequence: CASSGLSQQFF.

This clone came up once. The chain joins TRBV25-1 to TRBJ1-4; D is unclear. Deletions cut 3 bases from V and 7 bases from J, with 9 bases between. Germline V gives CDR1 MGHDK, CDR2 SYGVNS. The CDR3 is 13 amino acids. CDR3 coding DNA: TGTGCCAGCAGTGAGGAGGGTGGTGAAAAACTGTTTTTT. Translated: CASSEEGGEKLFF. Using reference TRBV25-1 and TRBJ1-4 for the parts outside the CDR3, the full variable domain is EADIYQTPRYLVIGTGKKITLECSQTMGHDKMYWYQQDPGMELHLIHYSYGVNSTEKGDLSSESTVSRIRTEHFPLTLESARPSHTSQYLCASSEEGGEKLFFGSGTQLSVL.

The chain carries TRBV13 and TRBJ2-5; 11 bases are shared with TRBD2. J was trimmed by 4 bases and V by 4 bases; bases with no gene match: 8. The CDR3 contains 16 residues. Germline loops: CDR1 PRHDT, CDR2 FYEKMQ (reference sequence). CDR3 sequence: CASSSQLAGVSETQYF. The CDR3 region has the DNA TGTGCCAGCAGCTCCCAACTAGCGGGAGTATCAGAGACCCAGTACTTC.

This clone was recorded only once. This chain joins TRBV7-2 and TRBJ1-6; no reliable D call. CDR1 and CDR2 (germline): SGHTA, FQGNSA. The CDR3 has 13 amino acids. V was cut by 5 bases and J by 9 bases, with 11 bases left in between. In DNA form, the CDR3 reads TGTGCCAGCAGCCCCCAGGAGGGTTCACCCCTCCACTTT. This translates into CASSPQEGSPLHF.

V usage is TRBV18 and J usage is TRBJ2-1; D gene uncertain. Trimming stripped 3 bases from V and 8 bases from J, with 14 bases between. Germline V lookup: CDR1 KGHSH, CDR2 LQKENI. The CDR3 is 14 amino acids. The CDR3: CASSPSSSYDEQFF. The CDR3 DNA follows: TGTGCCAGCTCACCCTCGTCCAGTTACGATGAGCAGTTCTTC. Full variable domain (rest looked up from reference TRBV18 and TRBJ2-1): NAGVMQNPRHLVRRRGQEARLRCSPMKGHSHVYWYRQLPEEGLKFMVYLQKENIIDESGMPKERFSAEFPKEGPSILRIQQVVRGDSAAYFCASSPSSSYDEQFFGPGTRLTVL.

The chain couples TRBV6-2 or TRBV6-3 to TRBJ1-1; no firm D call. This CDR3 contains 11 residues. With 2 bases removed from V and 7 bases from J, the gap between germline ends came to 5 bases. Germline V gene sequence: CDR1 MNHEY, CDR2 SVGEGT. CDR3 nucleotide sequence: TGTGCCAGCAGTTACCCGAGTGAAGCTTTCTTT. Translated: CASSYPSEAFF.

The chain uses TRBV5-4 and TRBJ2-7; D perhaps matches TRBD2 (7 bases). This CDR3 has 16 residues. Germline CDR1 reads SGHNT; CDR2 reads YYREEE (reference sequence). V lost 4 bases to trimming and J lost 3 bases, with 20 bases between them. The CDR3 coding sequence is TGTGCCAGCAGCGGGACTACAGGGCGAGAGGTCTACGAGCAGTACTTC. Translation gives CASSGTTGREVYEQYF.